Included here is one T cell receptor (beta chain) sequence, with context. Its antigen remains unidentified. The germline gives CDR1 MNHEY, CDR2 SMNVEV (reference sequence). The CDR3 consists of 11 residues. Trimming removed 3 bases from V and 8 bases from J, with 7 bases in between. The donors were members of the validation cohort, which comprised 120 subjects and was separate from the first cohort of several hundred subjects. The sample belongs to a study of cytomegalovirus exposure and HLA in healthy donors. About the research overall: It was reported in a later analysis that the 90 to 150 validation repertoires used the same platform as the approximately 600 first-cohort repertoires.

Profiling relied on immunoSEQ multiplex PCR, and the TCRdb table lists in-frame clones only, not all of them. The sample consists of approximately 280,000 clones, roughly 90% of them appearing once. General study points: Subsequent analysis found a tendency for first-cohort TCR clusters to co-occur within the approximately 130 validation repertoires. As was reported, the classifier diagnosed cytomegalovirus status with high specificity and sensitivity.

The sequence was collected from a young woman in good health and CMV-seronegative. Sequencing was done on a sample of PBMCs. The V gene is TRBV27, the J gene TRBJ1-1; D may be TRBD1 (5 bases). The CDR3 nucleotides read TGTGCCAGCAGTTTGGCAGGGGAAGCTTTCTTT. Its protein is CASSLAGEAFF.